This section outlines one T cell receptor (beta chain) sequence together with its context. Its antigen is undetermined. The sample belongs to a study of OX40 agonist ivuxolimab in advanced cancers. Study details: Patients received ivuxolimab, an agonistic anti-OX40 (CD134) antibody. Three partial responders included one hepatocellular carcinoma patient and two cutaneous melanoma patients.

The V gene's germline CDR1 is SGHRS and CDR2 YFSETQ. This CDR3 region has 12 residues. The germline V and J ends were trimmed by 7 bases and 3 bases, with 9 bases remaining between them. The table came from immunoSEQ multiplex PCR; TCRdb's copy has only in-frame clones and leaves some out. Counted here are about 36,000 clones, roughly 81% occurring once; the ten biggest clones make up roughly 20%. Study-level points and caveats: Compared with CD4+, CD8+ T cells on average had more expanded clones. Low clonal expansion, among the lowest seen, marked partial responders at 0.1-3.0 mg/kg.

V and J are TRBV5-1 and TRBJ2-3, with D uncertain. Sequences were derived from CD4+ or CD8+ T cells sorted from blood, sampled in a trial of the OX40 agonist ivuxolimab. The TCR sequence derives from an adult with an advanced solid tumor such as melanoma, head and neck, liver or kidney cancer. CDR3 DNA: TGCGCCAGCTCACCCGAGACAGATACGCAGTATTTT. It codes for CASSPETDTQYF.